This T cell receptor (beta chain) came from a study of blood T cell repertoires in COVID-19. The table lists this clone with a few counts. Germline V CDR1 and CDR2: LGHNA, YSLEER. This CDR3 has 15 amino acids. After removal of 1 base from V and 5 bases from J, the junction contained 4 bases not matched to a gene. Generated by immunoSEQ multiplex PCR, the TCRdb table keeps only in-frame clones and is missing some. This table has over 200,000 clones, 80% appearing once. Sequenced input: peripheral blood. The clonotype comes from a human donor in a cohort sampled during active COVID-19. The chain couples TRBV4-3 to TRBJ2-1; 8 bases are shared with TRBD2. CDR3 DNA sequence: TGCGCCAGCAGCCAAGGACTAGCGTGGAACAATGAGCAGTTCTTC. It codes for CASSQGLAWNNEQFF.